The present T cell receptor beta chain was sequenced within a study of PD-1 blockade in classical Hodgkin lymphoma. For the study at large: Patients were infused with nivolumab 3 mg/kg every 2 weeks.

Only in-frame clones appear in the TCRdb table, and some are missing; sequencing was by immunoSEQ multiplex PCR. The data contain roughly 40,000 clones, around 86% of them singletons. Germline loops: CDR1 GTSNPN, CDR2 SVGIG (reference sequence). This CDR3 has 17 amino acids. With 3 bases removed from V and 5 bases from J, the gap between germline ends came to 25 bases. Every single patient, without exception, relapsed after autologous stem cell transplantation, and brentuximab vedotin exposure varied. Remarks on this clone: Its target is unknown.

The study, taken as a whole, reports: Complete responders matched newly diagnosed patients in baseline diversity. Newly diagnosed patients reportedly had lower baseline TCR diversity than healthy donors. The authors excluded patients who started nivolumab under 1 year after ASCT.

The clonotype was recovered from a human donor with classical Hodgkin lymphoma. The chain uses TRBV30 and TRBJ1-1; D is possibly TRBD1 (5 bases). The source material was peripheral blood mononuclear cells (PBMCs), sampled at baseline. CDR3 sequence: CAWSPWRNTVRGTEAFF. CDR3 coding DNA: TGTGCCTGGAGCCCTTGGAGGAACACAGTTAGGGGTACTGAAGCTTTCTTT.